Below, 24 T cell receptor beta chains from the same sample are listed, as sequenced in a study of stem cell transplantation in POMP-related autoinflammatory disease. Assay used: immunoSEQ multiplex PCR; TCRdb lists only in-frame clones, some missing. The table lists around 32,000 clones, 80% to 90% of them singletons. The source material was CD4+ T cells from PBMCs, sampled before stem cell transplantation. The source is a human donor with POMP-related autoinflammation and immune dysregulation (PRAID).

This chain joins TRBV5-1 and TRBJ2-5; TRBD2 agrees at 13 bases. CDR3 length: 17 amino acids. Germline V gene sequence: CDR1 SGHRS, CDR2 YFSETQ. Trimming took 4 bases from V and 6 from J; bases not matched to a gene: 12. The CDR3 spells CASSMTSGGPSVKTQYF. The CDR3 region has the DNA TGCGCCAGCAGCATGACTAGCGGGGGGCCCTCTGTGAAGACCCAGTACTTC.

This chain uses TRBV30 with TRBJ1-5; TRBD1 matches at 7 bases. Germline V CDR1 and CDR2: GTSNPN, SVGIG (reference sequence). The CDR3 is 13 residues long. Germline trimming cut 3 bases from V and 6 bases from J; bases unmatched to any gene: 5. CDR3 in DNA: TGTGCCTGGAGATCCAAGGGGGCTCAGCCCCAGCATTTT. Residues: CAWRSKGAQPQHF. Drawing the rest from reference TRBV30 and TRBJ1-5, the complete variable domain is SQTIHQWPATLVQPVGSPLSLECTVEGTSNPNLYWYRQAAGRGLQLLFYSVGIGQISSEVPQNLSASRPQDRQFILSSKKLLLSDSGFYLCAWRSKGAQPQHFGDGTRLSIL.

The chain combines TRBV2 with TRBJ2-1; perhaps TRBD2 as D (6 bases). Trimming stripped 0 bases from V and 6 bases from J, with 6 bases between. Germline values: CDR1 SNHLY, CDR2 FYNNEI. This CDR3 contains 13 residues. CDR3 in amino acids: CASSEAGGNEQFF. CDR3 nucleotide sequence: TGTGCCAGCAGTGAAGCGGGGGGCAATGAGCAGTTCTTC.

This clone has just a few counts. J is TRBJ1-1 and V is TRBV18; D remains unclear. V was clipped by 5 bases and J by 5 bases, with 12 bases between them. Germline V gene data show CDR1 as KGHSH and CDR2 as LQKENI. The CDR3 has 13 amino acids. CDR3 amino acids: CASSEILRTEAFF. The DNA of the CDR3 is TGTGCCAGCTCAGAGATACTGAGAACTGAAGCTTTCTTT.

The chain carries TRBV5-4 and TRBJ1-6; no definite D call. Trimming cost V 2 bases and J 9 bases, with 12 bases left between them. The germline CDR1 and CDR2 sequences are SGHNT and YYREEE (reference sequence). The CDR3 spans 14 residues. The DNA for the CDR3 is TGTGCCAGCAGCTTTAGAGGAGGTCGTTCACCCCTCCACTTT. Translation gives CASSFRGGRSPLHF.

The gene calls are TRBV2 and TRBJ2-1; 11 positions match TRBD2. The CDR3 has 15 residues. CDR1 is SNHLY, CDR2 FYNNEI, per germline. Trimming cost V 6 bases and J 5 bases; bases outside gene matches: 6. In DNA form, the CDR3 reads TGTGCCAGCAGAAAAACGACTAGCGGGGACAATGAGCAGTTCTTC. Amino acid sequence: CASRKTTSGDNEQFF.

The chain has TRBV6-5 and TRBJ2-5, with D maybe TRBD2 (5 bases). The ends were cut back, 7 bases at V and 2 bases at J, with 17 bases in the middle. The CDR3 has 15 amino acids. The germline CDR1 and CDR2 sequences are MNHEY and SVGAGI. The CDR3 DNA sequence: TGTGCCAGCACCTTGATGAGTGGGAGACAAGAGACCCAGTACTTC. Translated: CASTLMSGRQETQYF.

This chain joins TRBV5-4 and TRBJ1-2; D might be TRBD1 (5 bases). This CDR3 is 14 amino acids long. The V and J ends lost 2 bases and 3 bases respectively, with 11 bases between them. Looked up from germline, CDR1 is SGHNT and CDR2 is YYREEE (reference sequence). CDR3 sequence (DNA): TGTGCCAGCAGCTTCCAGGGTATGGACTATGGCTACACCTTC. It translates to CASSFQGMDYGYTF. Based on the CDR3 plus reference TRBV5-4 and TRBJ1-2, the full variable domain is ETGVTQSPTHLIKTRGQQVTLRCSSQSGHNTVSWYQQALGQGPQFIFQYYREEENGRGNFPPRFSGLQFPNYSSELNVNALELDDSALYLCASSFQGMDYGYTFGSGTRLTVV.

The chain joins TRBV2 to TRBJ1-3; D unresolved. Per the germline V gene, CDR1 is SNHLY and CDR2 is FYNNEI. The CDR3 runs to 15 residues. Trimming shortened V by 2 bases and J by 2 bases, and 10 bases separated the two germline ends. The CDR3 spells CASSERRRAGNTIYF. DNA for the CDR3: TGTGCCAGCAGTGAAAGGAGGAGGGCTGGAAACACCATATATTTT. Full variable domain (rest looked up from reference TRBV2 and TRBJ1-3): EPEVTQTPSHQVTQMGQEVILRCVPISNHLYFYWYRQILGQKVEFLVSFYNNEISEKSEIFDDQFSVERPDGSNFTLKIRSTKLEDSAMYFCASSERRRAGNTIYFGEGSWLTVV.

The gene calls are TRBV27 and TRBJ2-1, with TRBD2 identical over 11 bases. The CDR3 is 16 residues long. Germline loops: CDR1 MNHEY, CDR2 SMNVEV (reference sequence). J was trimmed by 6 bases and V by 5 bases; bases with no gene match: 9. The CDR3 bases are TGTGCCAGCAGTAAACCGGGACTAGCGGAGTTCAATGAGCAGTTCTTC. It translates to CASSKPGLAEFNEQFF.

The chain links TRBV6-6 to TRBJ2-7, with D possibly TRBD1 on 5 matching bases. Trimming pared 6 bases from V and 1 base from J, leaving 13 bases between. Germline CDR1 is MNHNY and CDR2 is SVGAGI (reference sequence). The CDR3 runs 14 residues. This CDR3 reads CASSQDIKSYEQYF. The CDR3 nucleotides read TGTGCCAGCAGCCAGGACATCAAATCCTACGAGCAGTACTTC.

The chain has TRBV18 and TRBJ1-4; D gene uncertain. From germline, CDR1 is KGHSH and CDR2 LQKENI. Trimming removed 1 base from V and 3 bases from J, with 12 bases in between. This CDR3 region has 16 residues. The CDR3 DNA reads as TGTGCCAGCTCACCACAAGCCACCGCCTCTAATGAAAAACTGTTTTTT. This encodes CASSPQATASNEKLFF.

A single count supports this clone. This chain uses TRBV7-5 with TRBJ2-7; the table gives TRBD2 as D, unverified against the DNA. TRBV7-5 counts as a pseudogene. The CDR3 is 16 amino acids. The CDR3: CVRSAAGTSGNYEQYF. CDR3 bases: TGTGTCAGAAGCGCAGCCGGGACTAGCGGGAACTACGAGCAGTACTTC.

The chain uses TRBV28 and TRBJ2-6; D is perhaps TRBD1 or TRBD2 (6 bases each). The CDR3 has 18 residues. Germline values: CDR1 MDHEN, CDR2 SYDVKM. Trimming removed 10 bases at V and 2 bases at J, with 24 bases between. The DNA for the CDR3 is TGTGCCACCTTATCCGGGGGCAGGGTGGGTCCTGGGGCCAACGTCCTGACTTTC. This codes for CATLSGGRVGPGANVLTF.

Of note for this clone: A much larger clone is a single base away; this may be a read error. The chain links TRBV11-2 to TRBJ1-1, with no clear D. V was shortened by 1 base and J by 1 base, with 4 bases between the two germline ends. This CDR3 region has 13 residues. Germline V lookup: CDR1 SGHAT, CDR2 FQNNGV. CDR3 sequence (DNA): TGTGCCAGCAGCTTAGGGGGGAACACTGAAGCTTTCTTT. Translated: CASSLGGNTEAFF.

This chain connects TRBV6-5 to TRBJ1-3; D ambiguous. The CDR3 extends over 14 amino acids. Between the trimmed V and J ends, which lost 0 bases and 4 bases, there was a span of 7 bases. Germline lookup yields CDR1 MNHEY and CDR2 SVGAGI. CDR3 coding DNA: TGTGCCAGCAGTTACTCGATGGTGGGAAACACCATATATTTT. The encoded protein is CASSYSMVGNTIYF.

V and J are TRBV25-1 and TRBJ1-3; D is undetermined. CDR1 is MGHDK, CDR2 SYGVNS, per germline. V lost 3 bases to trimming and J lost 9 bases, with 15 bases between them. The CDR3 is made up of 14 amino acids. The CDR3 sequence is CASSDSAGSTTIYF. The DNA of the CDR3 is TGTGCCAGCAGTGACAGTGCGGGATCAACCACCATATATTTT.

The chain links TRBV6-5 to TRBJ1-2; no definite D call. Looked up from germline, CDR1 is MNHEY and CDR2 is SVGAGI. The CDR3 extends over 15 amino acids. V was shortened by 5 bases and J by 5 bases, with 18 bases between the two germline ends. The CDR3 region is CASSPLPTGEYGYTF. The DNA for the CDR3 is TGTGCCAGCAGTCCCTTACCGACGGGAGAGTATGGCTACACCTTC.

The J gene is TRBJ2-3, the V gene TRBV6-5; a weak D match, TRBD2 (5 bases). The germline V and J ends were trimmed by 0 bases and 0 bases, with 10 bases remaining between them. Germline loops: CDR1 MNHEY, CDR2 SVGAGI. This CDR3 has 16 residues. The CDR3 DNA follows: TGTGCCAGCAGTTACTCAGGGAGTTCTAGCACAGATACGCAGTATTTT. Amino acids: CASSYSGSSSTDTQYF.

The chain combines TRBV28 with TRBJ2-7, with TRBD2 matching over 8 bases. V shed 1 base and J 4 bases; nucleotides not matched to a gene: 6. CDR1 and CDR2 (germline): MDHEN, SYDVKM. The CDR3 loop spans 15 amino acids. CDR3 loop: CASSLFAGGTYEQYF. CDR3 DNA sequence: TGTGCCAGCAGTTTATTCGCGGGAGGAACTTACGAGCAGTACTTC.

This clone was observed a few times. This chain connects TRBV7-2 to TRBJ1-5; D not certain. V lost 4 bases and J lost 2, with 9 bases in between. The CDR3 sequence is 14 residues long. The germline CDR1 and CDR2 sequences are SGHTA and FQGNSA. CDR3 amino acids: CASSSQRGNQPQHF. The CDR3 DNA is TGTGCCAGCAGCTCCCAGCGGGGCAATCAGCCCCAGCATTTT. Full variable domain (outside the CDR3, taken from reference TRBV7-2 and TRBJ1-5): GAGVSQSPSNKVTEKGKDVELRCDPISGHTALYWYRQSLGQGLEFLIYFQGNSAPDKSGLPSDRFSAERTGGSVSTLTIQRTQQEDSAVYLCASSSQRGNQPQHFGDGTRLSIL.

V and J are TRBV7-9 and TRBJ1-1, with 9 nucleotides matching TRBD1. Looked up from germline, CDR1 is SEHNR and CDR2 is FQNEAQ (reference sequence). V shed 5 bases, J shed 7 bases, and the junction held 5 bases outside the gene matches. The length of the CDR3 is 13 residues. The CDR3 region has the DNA TGTGCCAGCAGCGCACGGACAGGGGATGAAGCTTTCTTT. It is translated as CASSARTGDEAFF.

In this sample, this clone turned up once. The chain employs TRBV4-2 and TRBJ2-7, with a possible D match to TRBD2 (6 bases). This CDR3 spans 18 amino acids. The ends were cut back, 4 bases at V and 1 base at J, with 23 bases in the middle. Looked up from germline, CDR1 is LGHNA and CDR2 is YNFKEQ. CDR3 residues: CASSPIEGGEVRSYEQYF. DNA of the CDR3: TGTGCCAGCAGCCCCATCGAAGGAGGGGAGGTGCGGTCCTACGAGCAGTACTTC.

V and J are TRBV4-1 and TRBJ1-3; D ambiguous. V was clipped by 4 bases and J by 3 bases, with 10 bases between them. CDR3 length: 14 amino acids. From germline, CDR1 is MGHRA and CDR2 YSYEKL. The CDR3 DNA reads TGCGCCAGCAGCCCACTTTTATTTGGAAACACCATATATTTT. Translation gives CASSPLLFGNTIYF.